The 30 T cell receptor beta chains given below trace back to one sample, sequenced in a study of T cells in Graves' hyperthyroidism and ophthalmopathy. Amplified regions were TCR beta CDR3 sequences from RNA transcripts. The HTBI primer set served for first-round RT-PCR of the TCR CDR3. TCRdb processed the multiplex PCR reads anew with MiXCR; each CDR3 protein has one entry. The sample shows roughly 250,000 distinct CDR3 sequences, roughly 15% of them seen only once. The specimen sequenced was blood. The origin of the receptors is a woman aged 40 to 50 with Graves' hyperthyroidism that later progressed to Graves' ophthalmopathy.

This clonotype was recorded many times. The CDR3 sequence: CASSIGNSPLHF. Written as DNA, the CDR3 is TGTGCCAGTAGTATTGGAAATTCACCCCTCCACTTT. This chain joins TRBV19 and TRBJ1-6, with D unresolved. The CDR3 is 12 amino acids. Germline CDR1 LNHDA, CDR2 SQIVND (reference sequence). Trimming took 3 bases from V and 7 from J, leaving 4 bases between them.

This clonotype was counted many times. The chain couples TRBV6-5 to TRBJ2-7, with TRBD2 matching 7 bases. This CDR3 has 15 residues. Germline V gives CDR1 MNHEY, CDR2 SVGAGI. V lost 2 bases to trimming and J lost 0 bases; unmatched junction nucleotides: 4. CDR3 nucleotides: TGTGCCAGCAGTTACAGTGGCGGGAGCTCCTACGAGCAGTACTTC. Protein: CASSYSGGSSYEQYF.

In this sample, this clonotype turned up many times. The chain couples TRBV28 to TRBJ2-5; a weak D match, TRBD2 (6 bases). The CDR3 covers 13 residues. Trimming left V 5 bases short and J 5 bases short, with 12 bases between. Per germline, CDR1 MDHEN and CDR2 SYDVKM. CDR3 nucleotides: TGTGCCAGCAGTCCGCGGGATTGGGAGACCCAGTACTTC. It codes for CASSPRDWETQYF.

The sample holds many counts of this clonotype. The chain combines TRBV30 with TRBJ2-1; no firm D call. The CDR3 runs to 15 residues. V lost 0 bases and J 5 bases, leaving 14 bases between the germline ends. CDR1 GTSNPN and CDR2 SVGIG come from the germline V gene (reference sequence). CDR3 in DNA: TGTGCCTGGAGTGTACTTCTCGGCCCGGACAATGAGCAGTTCTTC. Translation: CAWSVLLGPDNEQFF.

This clonotype was observed many times. This rearrangement joins TRBV6-1 to TRBJ2-7; 11 positions match TRBD2. The CDR3 runs to 15 residues. The trim removed 7 bases at V and 3 bases at J, leaving 8 bases unmatched. The germline V gene encodes CDR1 MNHNS and CDR2 SASEGT. Here the CDR3 reads CASKPGTSGFYEQYF. The CDR3, as DNA: TGTGCCAGCAAACCTGGGACTAGCGGCTTCTACGAGCAGTACTTC.

J is TRBJ1-2 and V is TRBV6-2 or TRBV6-3, with 8 positions matching TRBD1. CDR3 length: 13 residues. V lost 6 bases to trimming and J lost 4 bases; unmatched junction nucleotides: 4. Germline V gives CDR1 MNHEY, CDR2 SVGEGT. This CDR3 is CASSQGAGYGYTF. Written as DNA, the CDR3 is TGTGCCAGCAGCCAGGGGGCGGGCTATGGCTACACCTTC.

Ten or more counts support this clonotype. DNA of the CDR3: TGTGCCACCGCAGGGGGAGTCCGGGGGACCCAGTACTTC. Translated, it gives CATAGGVRGTQYF. This rearrangement joins TRBV24-1 to TRBJ2-5; the match to TRBD1 covers 7 bases. Germline loops: CDR1 KGHDR, CDR2 SFDVKD. The length of the CDR3 is 13 residues. Trimming cost V 9 bases and J 7 bases; bases outside gene matches: 10.

This clonotype was detected ten times or more. This chain's CDR3 is CASNRGGSTDTQYF. The CDR3 coding sequence is TGTGCCAGCAATCGGGGCGGGAGCACAGATACGCAGTATTTT. V is TRBV7-3 and J is TRBJ2-3; D is perhaps TRBD1 or TRBD2 (5 bases each). V was shortened by 7 bases and J by 0 bases, with 11 bases between the two germline ends. The CDR3 sequence is 14 residues long. Looked up from germline, CDR1 is SGHTA and CDR2 is FQGTGA.

This clonotype was recorded at least ten times. The chain recombines TRBV11-2 with TRBJ2-1; 8 bases align to TRBD2. With V trimmed by 5 bases and J by 9 bases, 12 bases remained unmatched. Germline V gene lookup returns CDR1 SGHAT and CDR2 FQNNGV. This CDR3 is built from 15 residues. CDR3 residues: CASSPIRGGLTEQFF. The CDR3 bases are TGTGCCAGCAGCCCAATTCGGGGGGGCTTGACTGAGCAGTTCTTC.

With respect to this clonotype: This may be a read error, as it is one base from a much larger clone. The CDR3 region is CASSLTAGTSGSPAGYEQYF. The CDR3 DNA sequence: TGTGCCAGCAGCTTAACCGCCGGGACTAGCGGGAGTCCGGCAGGCTACGAGCAGTACTTC. V and J are TRBV7-3 and TRBJ2-7; 14 nucleotides align to TRBD2. CDR1 is SGHTA and CDR2 is FQGTGA in the germline V gene. The CDR3 runs to 20 residues. Trimming took 0 bases from V and 3 from J; bases not matched to a gene: 13.

In its sample, this clonotype was seen a few times. The junction does not match germline at one end; this may be a read error. V is TRBV6-1 and J is TRBJ2-1; D ambiguous. The CDR3 contains 14 residues. Germline loops: CDR1 MNHNS, CDR2 SASEGT. The CDR3 bases are TGTGCCAGCAGCTTGGTAGCAACCTACAATGGGCAGTTCTTC. Protein: CASSLVATYNGQFF.

Ten or more counts support this clonotype. The chain uses TRBV12-3 or TRBV12-4 and TRBJ2-7; 7 bases line up with TRBD2. The CDR3 is 16 amino acids. After removal of 3 bases from V and 9 bases from J, the junction contained 17 bases not matched to a gene. The CDR3 is CASSFEDGASGRGQYF. In nucleotides, the CDR3 is TGTGCCAGCAGTTTTGAGGACGGGGCTAGCGGCCGCGGGCAGTACTTC.

The sample holds many counts of this clonotype. The V and J genes are TRBV10-3 and TRBJ2-7, with D possibly TRBD2 on 6 matching bases. The CDR3 consists of 15 residues. The V end was cut by 0 bases, the J end by 2 bases, with 11 bases between. CDR1 and CDR2 (germline): ENHRY, SYGVKD. Here the CDR3 reads CAISESSEGPYEQYF. CDR3 nucleotides: TGTGCCATCAGTGAGTCGTCGGAGGGACCCTACGAGCAGTACTTC.

This clonotype was counted at least ten times. The V call is TRBV30, the J call TRBJ2-1; D is perhaps TRBD1 or TRBD2 (5 bases each). The germline V and J ends were trimmed by 3 bases and 10 bases, with 16 bases remaining between them. The CDR3 sequence is 13 residues long. Germline loops: CDR1 GTSNPN, CDR2 SVGIG (reference sequence). The CDR3 bases are TGTGCCTGGAGCCCGGGGCCTACAAGGGAGCAGTTCTTC. The encoded protein is CAWSPGPTREQFF.

Concerning this clonotype: At one end the junction does not follow the germline gene, possibly because of a read error. The genes are TRBV28 and TRBJ1-1; 9 bases line up with TRBD1. The V gene's germline CDR1 is MDHEN and CDR2 SYDVKM. CDR3 length: 13 residues. The CDR3 is CASSFGTGTGAFF. As DNA, the CDR3 is TGTGCCAGCAGTTTCGGGACAGGGACTGGAGCTTTCTTT.

This clonotype was picked up many times. This chain uses TRBV2 with TRBJ2-3; no clear D. Germline V gene sequence: CDR1 SNHLY, CDR2 FYNNEI. V was trimmed by 3 bases and J by 5 bases, leaving 9 bases between them. The CDR3 has 13 residues. DNA for the CDR3: TGTGCCAGCAGTGAGGTACAAAGAGATACGCAGTATTTT. This sequence encodes CASSEVQRDTQYF.

In its sample, this clonotype was seen a few times. This chain uses TRBV9 with TRBJ1-1; D possibly corresponds to TRBD1 (6 bases). V shed 5 bases and J shed 4 bases, with 15 bases lying between them. There are 14 residues in the CDR3. Germline V lookup: CDR1 SGDLS, CDR2 YYNGEE. The CDR3 sequence is CASSPRAQGTEAFF. The CDR3 coding sequence is TGTGCCAGCAGTCCCCGAGCACAGGGCACTGAAGCTTTCTTT.

This clonotype was counted at least ten times. This rearrangement joins TRBV7-9 to TRBJ2-5; D may be TRBD1 (5 bases). Trimming cost V 0 bases and J 2 bases, with 10 bases left between them. The CDR3 totals 15 residues. CDR1 is SEHNR, CDR2 FQNEAQ, per germline (reference sequence). CDR3 region: CASSLAFTGQETQYF. In DNA form, the CDR3 reads TGTGCCAGCAGCTTAGCGTTTACAGGACAAGAGACCCAGTACTTC.

This clonotype has a count of ten or more. The chain links TRBV5-1 to TRBJ2-1; TRBD2 matches at 9 bases. Germline V gene lookup returns CDR1 SGHRS and CDR2 YFSETQ. V dropped 7 bases and J dropped 8; count of bases not matched to a gene: 7. CDR3 length equals 13 residues. In DNA, the CDR3 is TGCGCCAGCCTCGCTAGCGGGACAGATGAGCAGTTCTTC. It is translated as CASLASGTDEQFF.

This clonotype was observed many times. The chain couples TRBV10-3 to TRBJ1-4, with 8 bases that match TRBD1. Trimming took 6 bases from V and 2 from J; bases not matched to a gene: 2. The germline CDR1 and CDR2 sequences are ENHRY and SYGVKD. There are 14 residues in the CDR3. The CDR3 loop is CAIRAGGTNEKLFF. CDR3 DNA: TGTGCCATCAGGGCAGGGGGCACTAATGAAAAACTGTTTTTT.

This clonotype has just a few counts. The V gene is TRBV20-1, the J gene TRBJ1-2, with D possibly matching TRBD1 (5 bases). V dropped 1 base and J dropped 2 bases, with 14 bases sitting between them. The germline gives CDR1 DFQATT, CDR2 SNEGSKA (reference sequence). The CDR3 loop spans 15 amino acids. Here the CDR3 reads CSARGGGSWNYGYTF. The CDR3 DNA follows: TGCAGTGCTAGAGGCGGGGGGTCTTGGAACTATGGCTACACCTTC.

Only one count was recorded for this clonotype. This chain uses TRBV7-3 with TRBJ2-5; D is ambiguous. The CDR3 sequence is 14 residues long. Trimming removed 6 bases at V and 5 bases at J, with 16 bases between. Germline loops: CDR1 SGHTA, CDR2 FQGTGA. DNA for the CDR3: TGTGCCAGCAGTGAAGAGGTAACGCGGGAGACCCAGTACTTC. It is translated as CASSEEVTRETQYF.

This clonotype was counted only a few times. The rearrangement joins TRBV14 to TRBJ1-2; no clear D. CDR3 length: 17 residues. Germline V CDR1 and CDR2: SGHDN, FVKESK. V was cut by 4 bases and J by 4 bases, with 22 bases left in between. CDR3 residues: CASSPYPGERESYGYTF. CDR3 DNA sequence: TGTGCCAGCAGCCCTTACCCGGGAGAGAGGGAAAGCTATGGCTACACCTTC.

In this sample, this clonotype turned up many times. The chain joins TRBV27 to TRBJ2-3; TRBD2 agrees at 11 bases. The CDR3 has 15 residues. V lost 5 bases, J lost 3 bases, and 4 bases stayed unmatched. Germline CDR1 and CDR2: MNHEY and SMNVEV (reference sequence). The DNA of the CDR3 is TGTGCCAGCAGTCCCTGGACTAGCGGGACAGATACGCAGTATTTT. Protein sequence: CASSPWTSGTDTQYF.

This clonotype was detected many times. The chain uses TRBV2 and TRBJ2-5; the D gene is possibly TRBD1 (6 bases). This CDR3 comprises 13 residues. V was pared by 8 bases and J by 3 bases, with 13 bases between. The germline gives CDR1 SNHLY, CDR2 FYNNEI. CDR3 region: CASQKNREETQYF. Here the CDR3 DNA reads TGTGCCAGCCAAAAAAACAGGGAAGAGACCCAGTACTTC.

There are many counts of this clonotype. The rearrangement joins TRBV30 to TRBJ2-2; unclear D gene. V lost 5 bases and J 0 bases, leaving 13 bases between the germline ends. CDR1 GTSNPN and CDR2 SVGIG come from the germline V gene (reference sequence). CDR3 length equals 15 residues. The CDR3: CAWSRGGTNTGELFF. The CDR3 DNA reads as TGTGCCTGGTCCCGTGGTGGGACGAACACCGGGGAGCTGTTTTTT.

This clonotype was counted ten times or more. The chain links TRBV20-1 to TRBJ1-1; no clear D. Deletions cut 5 bases from V and 6 bases from J, with 10 bases between. Germline V gene sequence: CDR1 DFQATT, CDR2 SNEGSKA (reference sequence). The CDR3 consists of 11 residues. The chain's CDR3 is CSALPEAEAFF. CDR3 bases: TGCAGTGCTCTTCCCGAGGCTGAAGCTTTCTTT.

The sample holds many counts of this clonotype. The chain carries TRBV12-3 or TRBV12-4 and TRBJ2-5, with D possibly TRBD2 on 5 matching bases. V was pared by 6 bases and J by 3 bases, with 14 bases between. The CDR3 covers 14 residues. CDR3: CASSHTSMEETQYF. CDR3 in DNA: TGTGCCAGCAGCCACACTAGTATGGAAGAGACCCAGTACTTC.

The chain combines TRBV10-3 with TRBJ2-1; 9 positions agree with TRBD1. Germline V gene data show CDR1 as ENHRY and CDR2 as SYGVKD. The J segment lost 5 bases and the V segment lost 8 bases, leaving 7 bases of the junction unmatched. The CDR3 runs to 14 residues. The CDR3 spells CAIGLGQGHNEQFF. In DNA form, the CDR3 reads TGTGCCATCGGACTGGGACAGGGACACAATGAGCAGTTCTTC.

This clonotype was recorded many times. The V gene is TRBV27, the J gene TRBJ2-3; 8 positions match TRBD2. The CDR3 runs to 17 residues. The V and J ends lost 5 bases and 3 bases, in that order; junction bases with no gene match: 13. From germline, CDR1 is MNHEY and CDR2 SMNVEV (reference sequence). CDR3 DNA sequence: TGTGCCAGCAGTCCCCACCTCCTAGCGGGTGTAACAGATACGCAGTATTTT. This translates into CASSPHLLAGVTDTQYF.